Presented here are 31 T cell receptor beta chains from one specimen sequenced in a study of OX40 agonist ivuxolimab in advanced cancers. Clones were sequenced by immunoSEQ multiplex PCR, and TCRdb holds only the in-frame ones, with some missing. The table includes fewer than 80,000 clones, 80% to 90% detected once. This material consisted of CD4+ or CD8+ T cells sorted from blood, taken in a trial of the OX40 agonist ivuxolimab. These receptors were obtained from an adult with an advanced solid tumor such as melanoma, head and neck, liver or kidney cancer.

This chain links TRBV30 with TRBJ2-2, with 11 bases that match TRBD2. This CDR3 comprises 15 residues. Trimming at V came to 8 bases and at J to 4 bases, leaving 9 bases not matched to a gene. CDR1 and CDR2 from the germline V gene are GTSNPN and SVGIG (reference sequence). The CDR3: CATTSGSARTGELFF. The CDR3 DNA reads TGTGCCACCACTAGCGGGAGTGCTCGCACCGGGGAGCTGTTTTTT. Combining the CDR3 with reference TRBV30 and TRBJ2-2 gives the whole variable domain SQTIHQWPATLVQPVGSPLSLECTVEGTSNPNLYWYRQAAGRGLQLLFYSVGIGQISSEVPQNLSASRPQDRQFILSSKKLLLSDSGFYLCATTSGSARTGELFFGEGSRLTVL.

The gene calls are TRBV5-1 and TRBJ2-2; 9 nucleotides agree with TRBD2. With 4 bases clipped from V and 1 base from J, the junction kept 5 bases outside the gene matches. CDR3 length equals 16 residues. Germline CDR1 reads SGHRS; CDR2 reads YFSETQ. The CDR3, as DNA: TGCGCCAGCAGCCCCAATAGCGGGGGGAACACCGGGGAGCTGTTTTTT. Protein sequence: CASSPNSGGNTGELFF.

The J gene is TRBJ2-5, the V gene TRBV6-6; D uncertain. V was shortened by 6 bases and J by 1 base, with 9 bases between the two germline ends. CDR3 length: 13 residues. Germline V lookup: CDR1 MNHNY, CDR2 SVGAGI (reference sequence). CDR3 nucleotide sequence: TGTGCCAGCAGGACTCCGAGCCAAGAGACCCAGTACTTC. Protein sequence: CASRTPSQETQYF.

The chain recombines TRBV11-3 with TRBJ2-7; 8 nucleotides align to TRBD2. Germline CDR1 is SGHNT and CDR2 is YENEEA. The CDR3 runs 14 residues. With 5 bases clipped from V and 4 bases from J, the junction kept 7 bases outside the gene matches. This CDR3 reads CASSPGGVVYEQYF. In DNA form, the CDR3 reads TGTGCCAGCAGCCCCGGGGGGGTCGTGTACGAGCAGTACTTC.

The rearrangement uses TRBV6-5 and TRBJ1-5; possible D gene TRBD1, 6 bases. The CDR3 is 15 residues long. Germline values: CDR1 MNHEY, CDR2 SVGAGI. Trimming pared 2 bases from V and 2 bases from J, leaving 10 bases between. CDR3 in DNA: TGTGCCAGCAGTTACGGGGGGCCCGGCAATCAGCCCCAGCATTTT. Translation gives CASSYGGPGNQPQHF.

The genes are TRBV25-1 and TRBJ1-2; 9 positions match TRBD1. The V gene's germline CDR1 is MGHDK and CDR2 SYGVNS. CDR3 size: 16 residues. V shed 10 bases, J shed 3 bases, and the junction held 15 bases outside the gene matches. As DNA, the CDR3 is TGTGCCAACTTAGTTCTACTCCGACAGGGGGACTATGGCTACACCTTC. Its translation is CANLVLLRQGDYGYTF.

The gene calls are TRBV6-5 and TRBJ1-1; D perhaps matches TRBD1 (5 bases). The germline CDR1 and CDR2 sequences are MNHEY and SVGAGI. This CDR3 is built from 14 residues. V shed 6 bases and J shed 2 bases, with 13 bases lying between them. CDR3 residues: CASSPGGGNTEAFF. CDR3 nucleotide sequence: TGTGCCAGCAGCCCCGGGGGGGGTAACACTGAAGCTTTCTTT.

The chain combines TRBV18 with TRBJ1-1; 12 nucleotides match TRBD1. The CDR3 length is 16 residues. The V gene's germline CDR1 is KGHSH and CDR2 LQKENI. Trimming at V came to 3 bases and at J to 8 bases, leaving 10 bases not matched to a gene. CDR3 protein: CASSPRGTGGESEAFF. CDR3 sequence (DNA): TGTGCCAGCTCACCTAGGGGGACAGGGGGCGAAAGCGAAGCTTTCTTT.

The V gene is TRBV6-6, the J gene TRBJ2-5; 10 nucleotides agree with TRBD2. The CDR3 is made up of 15 amino acids. V shed 7 bases, J shed 1 base, and the junction held 6 bases outside the gene matches. The germline CDR1 and CDR2 sequences are MNHNY and SVGAGI (reference sequence). Here the CDR3 DNA reads TGTGCCAGCATGGGGAGCGGGGGGGCCCAAGAGACCCAGTACTTC. Residues: CASMGSGGAQETQYF.

The chain is built from TRBV6-5 and TRBJ1-1, with D maybe TRBD1 (6 bases). CDR1 is MNHEY and CDR2 is SVGAGI in the germline V gene. This CDR3 comprises 15 residues. Trimming took 7 bases from V and 0 from J, leaving 15 bases between them. CDR3 region: CASTRDRTLNTEAFF. CDR3 DNA sequence: TGTGCCAGCACCCGCGACAGGACTCTGAACACTGAAGCTTTCTTT.

The rearrangement uses TRBV5-1 and TRBJ1-4, with 7 bases fitting TRBD1. In germline, CDR1 is SGHRS, CDR2 YFSETQ. This CDR3 contains 15 residues. With 1 base clipped from V and 7 bases from J, the junction kept 7 bases outside the gene matches. The CDR3 region is CASSLMGTAGEKLFF. CDR3 in DNA: TGCGCCAGCAGCTTGATGGGGACAGCCGGTGAAAAACTGTTTTTT.

The chain is built from TRBV6-6 and TRBJ1-5; D is perhaps TRBD1 (6 bases). The germline V gene encodes CDR1 MNHNY and CDR2 SVGAGI (reference sequence). The germline V and J ends were trimmed by 2 bases and 3 bases, with 8 bases remaining between them. The CDR3 covers 14 residues. The chain's CDR3 is CASSYGGSNQPQHF. The CDR3 coding sequence is TGTGCCAGCAGTTACGGGGGCTCCAATCAGCCCCAGCATTTT.

This chain connects TRBV11-2 to TRBJ1-1; D is uncertain. CDR1 and CDR2 from the germline V gene are SGHAT and FQNNGV. The V end lost 3 bases, the J end lost 0 bases, and 8 bases lay between the germline ends. The CDR3 has 14 residues. The CDR3 DNA reads TGTGCCAGCAGCTTCCGGACCATGAACACTGAAGCTTTCTTT. Amino acids: CASSFRTMNTEAFF.

The rearrangement links TRBV19 to TRBJ2-3, with a weak D call TRBD2 (7 bases). CDR1 and CDR2 (germline): LNHDA, SQIVND (reference sequence). This CDR3 region has 13 residues. Trimming cost V 5 bases and J 5 bases, with 11 bases left between them. This CDR3 reads CASSWGGRDTQYF. As DNA, the CDR3 is TGTGCCAGTAGTTGGGGGGGCCGAGATACGCAGTATTTT.

This clone appeared a single time. The CDR3: CASSPTGLNYEQYF. CDR3 DNA sequence: TGTGCCAGCAGCCCCACGGGACTAAACTACGAGCAGTACTTC. V is TRBV7-2 and J is TRBJ2-7; 7 bases match TRBD2. The CDR3 is 14 residues long. CDR1 and CDR2 (germline): SGHTA, FQGNSA. V was pared by 5 bases and J by 3 bases, with 7 bases of the junction left unmatched.

This rearrangement joins TRBV6-6 to TRBJ2-3, with TRBD2 matching over 9 bases. The J segment lost 11 bases and the V segment lost 10 bases, leaving 10 bases of the junction unmatched. The CDR3 has 12 residues. Germline V gives CDR1 MNHNY, CDR2 SVGAGI (reference sequence). CDR3 amino acids: CATLSATSGQYF. The CDR3 nucleotides read TGTGCCACCTTATCCGCGACTAGCGGGCAGTATTTT.

The chain couples TRBV5-1 to TRBJ2-5; TRBD1 aligns across 9 bases. The CDR3 runs to 15 residues. The J segment lost 4 bases and the V segment lost 4 bases, leaving 8 bases of the junction unmatched. CDR1 SGHRS and CDR2 YFSETQ come from the germline V gene. CDR3 nucleotides: TGCGCCAGCAGCCTGGGACAGGGCCTGGGAGAGACCCAGTACTTC. Encoded protein: CASSLGQGLGETQYF.

The chain uses TRBV25-1 and TRBJ1-3; D might be TRBD1 (5 bases). Germline values: CDR1 MGHDK, CDR2 SYGVNS. Trimming removed 8 bases at V and 0 bases at J, with 11 bases between. The CDR3 spans 14 residues. The CDR3 coding sequence is TGTGCCAGCGTCGACAGCCGCTCTGGAAACACCATATATTTT. It yields the protein CASVDSRSGNTIYF.

The chain combines TRBV7-9 with TRBJ2-1; TRBD1 matches at 10 bases. Germline V gene lookup returns CDR1 SEHNR and CDR2 FQNEAQ (reference sequence). V lost 0 bases to trimming and J lost 7 bases; unmatched junction nucleotides: 12. The CDR3 length is 18 residues. This CDR3 reads CASSLAGGGTGVGNEQFF. The CDR3 bases are TGTGCCAGCAGCTTAGCCGGTGGGGGGACAGGGGTTGGAAATGAGCAGTTCTTC.

V is TRBV7-2 and J is TRBJ1-4; possibly TRBD1 for D (5 bases). The CDR3 consists of 12 residues. In germline, CDR1 is SGHTA, CDR2 FQGNSA. V shed 6 bases and J shed 11 bases, with 13 bases lying between them. The CDR3 sequence: CASSSGRGKLFF. The CDR3 nucleotides are TGTGCCAGCAGTTCCGGGCGGGGGAAACTGTTTTTT.

The chain recombines TRBV5-1 with TRBJ2-7; D unresolved. Germline-derived CDR1 and CDR2 are SGHRS and YFSETQ. Trimming left V 5 bases short and J 2 bases short, with 14 bases between. The CDR3 loop spans 14 amino acids. The CDR3 DNA reads as TGCGCCAGCAGTCCCCAGGCAGCGACCTACGAGCAGTACTTC. Translation gives CASSPQAATYEQYF.

V gene TRBV13 combines with J gene TRBJ2-2; D may be TRBD1 (5 bases). The germline V and J ends were trimmed by 0 bases and 6 bases, with 17 bases remaining between them. The CDR3 contains 17 residues. The V gene's germline CDR1 is PRHDT and CDR2 FYEKMQ (reference sequence). CDR3 amino acids: CASSLGGLTLVPGELFF. As DNA, the CDR3 is TGTGCCAGCAGCTTAGGGGGGCTAACATTGGTCCCCGGGGAGCTGTTTTTT.

The chain links TRBV6-4 to TRBJ1-2; D is undetermined. V shed 4 bases and J shed 9 bases, with 15 bases lying between them. Germline V lookup: CDR1 MRHNA, CDR2 SNTAGT. The CDR3 runs 13 residues. The CDR3 DNA follows: TGTGCCAGCAGTGGGGAACGCTCCGGGAGCTACACCTTC. It codes for CASSGERSGSYTF.

V usage is TRBV7-2 and J usage is TRBJ2-7; D gene unclear. The CDR3 consists of 16 residues. The germline V and J ends were trimmed by 4 bases and 2 bases, with 18 bases remaining between them. The germline gives CDR1 SGHTA, CDR2 FQGNSA. The CDR3 nucleotides are TGTGCCAGCAGCTCCTCCTCTGGGGTCGCCACCTACGAGCAGTACTTC. This gives the protein CASSSSSGVATYEQYF.

The gene calls are TRBV6-6 and TRBJ1-1, with 9 bases matching TRBD1. Per the germline V gene, CDR1 is MNHNY and CDR2 is SVGAGI (reference sequence). This CDR3 spans 16 amino acids. V lost 6 bases and J lost 4; bases outside the gene matches: 12. CDR3 protein: CASSHHPGQGSTEAFF. DNA of the CDR3: TGTGCCAGCAGCCACCACCCGGGACAGGGAAGCACTGAAGCTTTCTTT.

The chain carries TRBV5-1 and TRBJ2-3; 11 bases fit TRBD2. Germline V gene data show CDR1 as SGHRS and CDR2 as YFSETQ. With V trimmed by 2 bases and J by 6 bases, 5 bases remained unmatched. This CDR3 has 15 amino acids. CDR3 nucleotide sequence: TGCGCCAGCAGCTTTTCTACTAGCGGGAGTGATACGCAGTATTTT. Translated: CASSFSTSGSDTQYF.

The gene calls are TRBV30 and TRBJ1-1; unclear D gene. CDR3 length: 11 amino acids. Looked up from germline, CDR1 is GTSNPN and CDR2 is SVGIG (reference sequence). V was clipped by 1 base and J by 7 bases, with 7 bases between them. The CDR3 DNA reads as TGTGCCTGGAGTGGACCGTATGAAGCTTTCTTT. Residues: CAWSGPYEAFF. Based on the CDR3 plus reference TRBV30 and TRBJ1-1, the full variable domain is SQTIHQWPATLVQPVGSPLSLECTVEGTSNPNLYWYRQAAGRGLQLLFYSVGIGQISSEVPQNLSASRPQDRQFILSSKKLLLSDSGFYLCAWSGPYEAFFGQGTRLTVV.

The chain combines TRBV7-2 with TRBJ2-4; possible D gene TRBD2, 7 bases. The germline gives CDR1 SGHTA, CDR2 FQGNSA. CDR3 length: 15 amino acids. The V end was cut by 5 bases, the J end by 7 bases, with 18 bases between. Here the CDR3 reads CASSTIGGPGNIQYF. CDR3 nucleotides: TGTGCCAGCAGCACCATCGGGGGGCCGGGGAACATTCAGTACTTC.

The gene calls are TRBV28 and TRBJ1-2; D possibly corresponds to TRBD1 (5 bases). The CDR3 length is 14 residues. The germline gives CDR1 MDHEN, CDR2 SYDVKM. V lost 7 bases, J lost 0 bases, and 12 bases lay in between. For the CDR3, the DNA is TGTGCCAGCACCCTAGGGGATACTAACTATGGCTACACCTTC. This translates into CASTLGDTNYGYTF.

J is TRBJ2-2 and V is TRBV4-1, with D possibly being TRBD1 (8 bases). The germline V gene encodes CDR1 MGHRA and CDR2 YSYEKL. The CDR3 has 17 residues. V was pared by 1 base and J by 4 bases, with 16 bases between. The CDR3 spells CASSQGSTGGATGELFF. The CDR3 DNA reads as TGCGCCAGCAGCCAAGGATCTACAGGGGGGGCCACCGGGGAGCTGTTTTTT.

The genes are TRBV5-6 and TRBJ1-4; D may be TRBD1 (5 bases). CDR1 SGHDT and CDR2 YYEEEE come from the germline V gene. This CDR3 comprises 16 residues. V lost 0 bases, J lost 8 bases, and 17 bases lay in between. CDR3 bases: TGTGCCAGCAGCTTGGGGCCTCCGGACCCAGGGGAAAAACTGTTTTTT. Protein sequence: CASSLGPPDPGEKLFF.